What follows is one T cell receptor (beta chain) and its context. The data were obtained in a study of blood T cell repertoires in COVID-19. Original analysis: Estimates of nucleated cell counts were drawn from the amplification of reference gene primers. Profiling relied on immunoSEQ multiplex PCR, and the TCRdb table lists in-frame clones only, not all of them. D and trimming were read from the DNA, whereas the V and J calls and clone size are those reported in that table. The sample yields about 170,000 clones, roughly 87% seen once. The sequenced material came from peripheral blood. The origin of this receptor is a woman aged 70 to 79 with acute or convalescent COVID-19.

The CDR3 is CASSLLAGGYTF. Written as DNA, the CDR3 is TGTGCCAGCAGCCTCCTCGCGGGTGGCTACACCTTC. The genes are TRBV5-8 and TRBJ1-2; no reliable D call. Trimming left V 4 bases short and J 7 bases short, with 11 bases between. The CDR3 is 12 residues long. Germline-derived CDR1 and CDR2 are SGHTS and YDEGEE.